The 26 T cell receptor beta chains given below trace back to one sample, sequenced in a study of blood T cell repertoires in COVID-19. Method: immunoSEQ multiplex PCR; TCRdb's copy keeps in-frame clones and lacks some. The data contain 190,000 or so clones, 85% to 90% of them singletons. Sequencing input: peripheral blood. Every receptor here comes from a man between 35 and 55 years old with active or convalescent COVID-19.

The rearrangement uses TRBV19 and TRBJ2-7; D is perhaps TRBD1 (6 bases). Trimming took off 1 base at V and 0 bases at J, with 10 bases between the two ends. The CDR3 contains 15 residues. Looked up from germline, CDR1 is LNHDA and CDR2 is SQIVND (reference sequence). CDR3 region: CASSIGQASSYEQYF. The CDR3 DNA reads as TGTGCCAGTAGTATAGGACAGGCTAGCTCCTACGAGCAGTACTTC.

This clone was counted between two and nine times. V and J are TRBV19 and TRBJ1-2, with a possible D match to TRBD1 (6 bases). Trimming removed 10 bases from V and 6 bases from J, with 18 bases in between. The germline gives CDR1 LNHDA, CDR2 SQIVND (reference sequence). The CDR3 is 13 amino acids. CDR3 residues: CATRDPGQNGYTF. For the CDR3, the DNA is TGTGCCACCCGCGATCCCGGACAGAATGGCTACACCTTC.

This rearrangement joins TRBV18 to TRBJ1-1; 10 positions match TRBD1. Germline V lookup: CDR1 KGHSH, CDR2 LQKENI. The length of the CDR3 is 16 residues. V trimming: 4 bases; J trimming: 4 bases; junction bases outside the gene matches: 9. This chain's CDR3 is CASSHSNRDRGTEAFF. CDR3 DNA sequence: TGTGCCAGCTCACATTCGAACCGGGACAGGGGCACTGAAGCTTTCTTT.

V is TRBV7-8 and J is TRBJ2-7, with 9 bases fitting TRBD1. This CDR3 has 15 amino acids. Trimming at V came to 2 bases and at J to 4 bases, leaving 6 bases not matched to a gene. CDR1 SGHVS and CDR2 FQNEAQ come from the germline V gene. The CDR3 DNA sequence: TGTGCCAGCAGCTTACGGACAGGGGAGGGATACGAGCAGTACTTC. Translating gives CASSLRTGEGYEQYF.

The chain joins TRBV25-1 to TRBJ2-7, with D possibly TRBD2 on 7 matching bases. The CDR3 extends over 13 amino acids. Germline V gives CDR1 MGHDK, CDR2 SYGVNS. Trimming removed 6 bases at V and 3 bases at J, with 12 bases between. The CDR3 region has the DNA TGTGCCAGCAGGGAGGGGGGGAGCTACGAGCAGTACTTC. As protein: CASREGGSYEQYF.

This chain links TRBV9 with TRBJ2-3; unclear D gene. Germline CDR1 and CDR2: SGDLS and YYNGEE. This CDR3 has 16 amino acids. Trimming cost V 0 bases and J 2 bases, with 13 bases left between them. CDR3 loop: CASSVDMRLPTDTQYF. CDR3 nucleotides: TGTGCCAGCAGCGTAGATATGAGATTACCCACAGATACGCAGTATTTT.

The V and J genes are TRBV4-1 and TRBJ1-6; 7 nucleotides align to TRBD1. The CDR3 is 14 amino acids. J was trimmed by 7 bases and V by 0 bases; bases with no gene match: 0. Per germline, CDR1 MGHRA and CDR2 YSYEKL. CDR3 sequence reads: CASSQETGNSPLHF. As DNA, the CDR3 is TGCGCCAGCAGCCAAGAGACAGGGAATTCACCCCTCCACTTT.

V and J are TRBV5-5 and TRBJ2-4; D might be TRBD2 (5 bases). In germline, CDR1 is SGHKS, CDR2 YYEKEE (reference sequence). This CDR3 spans 15 amino acids. Trimming pared 5 bases from V and 0 bases from J, leaving 12 bases between. CDR3 region: CASRRAGGAKNIQYF. DNA of the CDR3: TGTGCCAGCAGGAGGGCAGGCGGAGCCAAAAACATTCAGTACTTC.

This chain uses TRBV7-8 with TRBJ2-2, with no clear D. Germline CDR1 reads SGHVS; CDR2 reads FQNEAQ. Trimming cost V 1 base and J 6 bases, with 6 bases left between them. CDR3 length: 13 amino acids. CDR3 sequence (DNA): TGTGCCAGCAGCTTAGATACAGCCGGGGAGCTGTTTTTT. Its protein is CASSLDTAGELFF. The full variable domain, in which reference TRBV7-8 and TRBJ2-2 provide the parts outside the CDR3, is GAGVSQSPRYKVAKRGQDVALRCDPISGHVSLFWYQQALGQGPEFLTYFQNEAQLDKSGLPSDRFFAERPEGSVSTLKIQRTQQEDSAVYLCASSLDTAGELFFGEGSRLTVL.

The chain couples TRBV9 to TRBJ1-3; TRBD1 aligns across 7 bases. Per germline, CDR1 SGDLS and CDR2 YYNGEE. The CDR3 is 15 residues long. V lost 3 bases to trimming and J lost 1 base; unmatched junction nucleotides: 4. CDR3 in amino acids: CASSAEGASGNTIYF. DNA of the CDR3: TGTGCCAGCAGCGCCGAGGGGGCGTCTGGAAACACCATATATTTT.

This clone was seen a single time. The genes are TRBV12-3 or TRBV12-4 and TRBJ2-3, with no clear D. Trimming cost V 6 bases and J 6 bases, with 7 bases left between them. The CDR3 sequence is 11 residues long. The CDR3 here is CASSQSDTQYF. The CDR3 nucleotides read TGTGCCAGCAGCCAGTCCGATACGCAGTATTTT.

The chain links TRBV7-3 to TRBJ2-2; TRBD2 might be the D (5 bases). In germline, CDR1 is SGHTA, CDR2 FQGTGA. V lost 2 bases to trimming and J lost 7 bases, with 11 bases between them. This CDR3 has 14 residues. The CDR3 region is CASSLLQRDGELFF. The DNA of the CDR3 is TGTGCCAGCAGCTTACTACAGAGGGACGGGGAGCTGTTTTTT.

This sequence joins TRBV24-1 and TRBJ2-7; maybe TRBD1 (5 bases). This CDR3 has 16 residues. Deletions cut 2 bases from V and 3 bases from J, with 16 bases between. Germline values: CDR1 KGHDR, CDR2 SFDVKD. The CDR3 DNA is TGTGCCACCAGTGATTCTACAGGAAGTCAAGGCTACGAGCAGTACTTC. Protein product: CATSDSTGSQGYEQYF.

The chain couples TRBV19 to TRBJ2-3, with TRBD2 identical over 12 bases. V lost 7 bases to trimming and J lost 2 bases; unmatched junction nucleotides: 4. Germline CDR1 and CDR2: LNHDA and SQIVND (reference sequence). This CDR3 has 15 amino acids. The CDR3 is CASTRLAGDTDTQYF. In DNA form, the CDR3 reads TGTGCCAGTACGAGACTAGCGGGAGACACAGATACGCAGTATTTT.

The chain has TRBV4-3 and TRBJ1-5; D gene unclear. Germline V lookup: CDR1 LGHNA, CDR2 YSLEER. This CDR3 has 13 amino acids. Deletions cut 1 base from V and 7 bases from J, with 8 bases between. The CDR3 bases are TGCGCCAGCAGCCAAGCCAGCGGACAGCCCCAGCATTTT. Residues: CASSQASGQPQHF.

The rearrangement joins TRBV4-2 to TRBJ1-5, with 8 bases identical to TRBD1. CDR1 is LGHNA and CDR2 is YNFKEQ in the germline V gene. The CDR3 contains 18 residues. Germline trimming cut 0 bases from V and 2 bases from J; bases unmatched to any gene: 9. The DNA of the CDR3 is TGTGCCAGCAGCCAAGAGGGAGACAGGGGAATCGGCAATCAGCCCCAGCATTTT. As protein: CASSQEGDRGIGNQPQHF.

V and J are TRBV27 and TRBJ2-2, with a tentative D call TRBD2 (5 bases). The CDR3 contains 16 residues. Trimming stripped 5 bases from V and 3 bases from J, with 16 bases between. Germline assignment: CDR1 MNHEY and CDR2 SMNVEV (reference sequence). The CDR3 loop reads CASSPPGRRDTGELFF. The CDR3 coding sequence is TGTGCCAGCAGTCCCCCGGGAAGACGGGACACCGGGGAGCTGTTTTTT.

This chain uses TRBV11-3 with TRBJ1-2; TRBD1 might be the D (5 bases). The V end was cut by 5 bases, the J end by 1 base, with 11 bases between. In germline, CDR1 is SGHNT, CDR2 YENEEA. This CDR3 region has 14 residues. The CDR3 DNA follows: TGTGCCAGCAGCCCATTTCAGGGTAACTATGGCTACACCTTC. Encoded protein: CASSPFQGNYGYTF.

V usage is TRBV9 and J usage is TRBJ1-5, with 10 bases matching TRBD1. The junction had 14 bases not matched to a gene; V was cut back by 4 bases and J by 1 base. There are 19 residues in the CDR3. The V gene's germline CDR1 is SGDLS and CDR2 YYNGEE. CDR3 DNA: TGTGCCAGCAGCAGAAGGGACAGGGGATCGGTGTCGAGCAATCAGCCCCAGCATTTT. It yields the protein CASSRRDRGSVSSNQPQHF.

As regards this clone: The same CDR3 arises from other DNA sequences in this sample as well. The chain employs TRBV5-6 and TRBJ1-6, with 8 positions matching TRBD1. Trimming at V came to 0 bases and at J to 10 bases, leaving 6 bases not matched to a gene. Per germline, CDR1 SGHDT and CDR2 YYEEEE. This CDR3 has 15 residues. DNA of the CDR3: TGTGCCAGCAGCTTGGTGGCGACAGGGGACTCACCCCTCCACTTT. It encodes CASSLVATGDSPLHF.

This rearrangement joins TRBV7-2 to TRBJ1-5, with 8 bases fitting TRBD1. V was pared by 2 bases and J by 4 bases, with 4 bases of the junction left unmatched. The CDR3 loop spans 15 amino acids. CDR1 SGHTA and CDR2 FQGNSA come from the germline V gene. The CDR3 region has the DNA TGTGCCAGCAGCTTATTGACAGGGGCTAATCAGCCCCAGCATTTT. Translated, it gives CASSLLTGANQPQHF.

The chain employs TRBV27 and TRBJ2-7; D is perhaps TRBD1 (5 bases). Germline V gene lookup returns CDR1 MNHEY and CDR2 SMNVEV (reference sequence). The CDR3 has 14 residues. Trimming cost V 8 bases and J 3 bases, with 17 bases left between them. This chain's CDR3 is CASRSGWLVYEQYF. The CDR3 nucleotides are TGTGCCAGCCGTTCAGGGTGGTTGGTCTACGAGCAGTACTTC.

CDR3 coding DNA: TGTGCCAGCAGTCTGCGACCACCCATGGGGCAGGGGGAGTTGGAGACCCAGTACTTC. Protein: CASSLRPPMGQGELETQYF. The rearrangement uses TRBV27 and TRBJ2-5, with 7 nucleotides matching TRBD1. From germline, CDR1 is MNHEY and CDR2 SMNVEV (reference sequence). CDR3 length equals 19 residues. Germline trimming cut 5 bases from V and 5 bases from J; bases unmatched to any gene: 23.

CDR3 in DNA: TGTGCCAGCAGTGACGGACTTTTCTACGAGCAGTACTTC. It encodes CASSDGLFYEQYF. The chain carries TRBV6-1 and TRBJ2-7; weak D call: TRBD2 (5 bases). The V gene lost 3 bases and the J gene lost 3 bases, with 9 bases spanning the gap. The germline gives CDR1 MNHNS, CDR2 SASEGT. This CDR3 comprises 13 residues.

The CDR3 region has the DNA TGCGCCAGCAGCGTGGGGATGACTAGCCTGCTCTACGAGCAGTACTTC. It specifies CASSVGMTSLLYEQYF. The chain is built from TRBV4-1 and TRBJ2-7; TRBD2 matches at 7 bases. Germline trimming cut 5 bases from V and 3 bases from J; bases unmatched to any gene: 13. The CDR3 totals 16 residues. CDR1 is MGHRA, CDR2 YSYEKL, per germline.

J is TRBJ2-7 and V is TRBV29-1; perhaps TRBD1 as D (5 bases). This CDR3 region has 13 residues. Trimming removed 1 base at V and 1 base at J, with 8 bases between. The germline V gene has CDR1 SQVTM and CDR2 ANQGSEA. The CDR3 reads CSVEGQKSYEQYF. In nucleotides, the CDR3 is TGCAGCGTTGAAGGACAGAAGTCCTACGAGCAGTACTTC.